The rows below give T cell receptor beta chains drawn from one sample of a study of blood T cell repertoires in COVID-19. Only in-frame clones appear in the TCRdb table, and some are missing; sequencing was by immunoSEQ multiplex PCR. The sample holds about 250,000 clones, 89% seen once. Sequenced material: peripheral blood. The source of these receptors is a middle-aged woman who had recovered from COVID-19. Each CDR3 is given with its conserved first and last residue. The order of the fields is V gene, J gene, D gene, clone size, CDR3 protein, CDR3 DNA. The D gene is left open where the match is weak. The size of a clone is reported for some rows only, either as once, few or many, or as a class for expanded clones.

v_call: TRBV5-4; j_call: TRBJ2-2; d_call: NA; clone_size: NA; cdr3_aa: CASSTAGRADGELFF; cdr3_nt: TGTGCCAGCAGCACCGCCGGCAGGGCGGACGGGGAGCTGTTTTTT
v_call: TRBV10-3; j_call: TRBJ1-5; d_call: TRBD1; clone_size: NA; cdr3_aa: CAISNLAGGADQPQHF; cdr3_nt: TGTGCCATCAGTAACTTGGCAGGGGGCGCGGATCAGCCCCAGCATTTT
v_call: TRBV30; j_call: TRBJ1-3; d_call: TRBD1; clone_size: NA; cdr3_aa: CAWSVKGAIGNTIYF; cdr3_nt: TGTGCCTGGAGTGTAAAGGGGGCGATTGGAAACACCATATATTTT
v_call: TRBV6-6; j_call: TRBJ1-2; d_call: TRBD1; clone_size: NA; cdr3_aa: CASSFVPGQGYGYTF; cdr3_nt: TGTGCCAGCAGTTTCGTTCCTGGACAGGGCTATGGCTACACCTTC
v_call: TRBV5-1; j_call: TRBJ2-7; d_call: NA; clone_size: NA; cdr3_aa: CASSYSGTDEQYF; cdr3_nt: TGCGCCAGCAGTTACAGCGGTACGGACGAGCAGTACTTC
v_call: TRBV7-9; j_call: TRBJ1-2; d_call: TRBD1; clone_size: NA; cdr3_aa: CASSLSGTVANYGYTF; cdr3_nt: TGTGCCAGCAGCTTATCCGGGACAGTAGCTAACTATGGCTACACCTTC
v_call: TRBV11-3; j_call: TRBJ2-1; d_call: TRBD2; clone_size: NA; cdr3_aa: CASSPAGGYYNEQFF; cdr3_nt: TGTGCCAGCAGCCCCGCGGGGGGATACTACAATGAGCAGTTCTTC
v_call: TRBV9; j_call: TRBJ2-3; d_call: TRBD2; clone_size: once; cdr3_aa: CASSVGLAGGVNTQYF; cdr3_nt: TGTGCCAGCAGCGTAGGCCTAGCGGGAGGCGTTAATACGCAGTATTTT
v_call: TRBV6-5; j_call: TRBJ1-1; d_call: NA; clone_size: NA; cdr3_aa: CASSYSLMGRNTEAFF; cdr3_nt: TGTGCCAGCAGTTACTCCTTGATGGGGCGGAACACTGAAGCTTTCTTT
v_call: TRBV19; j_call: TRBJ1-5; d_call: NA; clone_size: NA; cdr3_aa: CASMRDRGFNQPQHF; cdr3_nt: TGTGCCAGTATGAGAGATAGGGGGTTCAATCAGCCCCAGCATTTT
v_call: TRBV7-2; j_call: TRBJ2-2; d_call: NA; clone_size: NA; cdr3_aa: CASSRAKPAGELFF; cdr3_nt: TGTGCCAGCAGCCGCGCCAAACCTGCCGGGGAGCTGTTTTTT
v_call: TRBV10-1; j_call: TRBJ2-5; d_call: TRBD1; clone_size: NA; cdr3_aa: CASSELTGGPQTQYF; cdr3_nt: TGCGCCAGCAGTGAGCTCACAGGGGGACCCCAGACCCAGTACTTC
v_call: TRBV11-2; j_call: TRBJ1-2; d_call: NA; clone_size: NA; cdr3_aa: CASTDRGANYGYTF; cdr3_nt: TGTGCCAGCACCGACCGGGGGGCAAACTATGGCTACACCTTC
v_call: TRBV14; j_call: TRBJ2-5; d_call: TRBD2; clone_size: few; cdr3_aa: CASSTRLAGAETQYF; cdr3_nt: TGTGCCAGCAGCACTCGACTAGCGGGGGCAGAGACCCAGTACTTC
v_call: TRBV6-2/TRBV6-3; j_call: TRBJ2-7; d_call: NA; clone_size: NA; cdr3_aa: CASSRGQTYEQYF; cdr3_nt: TGTGCCAGCAGCCGGGGACAAACATACGAGCAGTACTTC
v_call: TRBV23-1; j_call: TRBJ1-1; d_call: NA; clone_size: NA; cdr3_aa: CASSHSGNTEAFF; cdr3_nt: TGCGCCAGCAGTCATTCAGGGAACACTGAAGCTTTCTTT
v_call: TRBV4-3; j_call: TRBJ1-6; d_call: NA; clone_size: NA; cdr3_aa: CASSQDRRGNSPLHF; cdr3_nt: TGCGCCAGCAGCCAAGATCGCAGGGGAAATTCACCCCTCCACTTT
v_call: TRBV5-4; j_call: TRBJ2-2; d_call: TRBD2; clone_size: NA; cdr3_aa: CASSLGAGGPANTGELFF; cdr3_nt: TGTGCCAGCAGCTTGGGCGCGGGGGGGCCAGCGAACACCGGGGAGCTGTTTTTT
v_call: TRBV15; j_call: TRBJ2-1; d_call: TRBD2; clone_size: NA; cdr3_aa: CATSSDSGGYNEQFF; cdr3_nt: TGTGCCACCAGCAGTGATAGCGGGGGCTACAATGAGCAGTTCTTC
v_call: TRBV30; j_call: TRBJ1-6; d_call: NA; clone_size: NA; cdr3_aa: CAWRGQGSSQNSPLHF; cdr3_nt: TGTGCCTGGAGGGGACAAGGTAGTAGTCAGAATTCACCCCTCCACTTT
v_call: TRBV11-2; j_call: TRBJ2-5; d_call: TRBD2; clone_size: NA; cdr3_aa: CASRLLAGGQETQYF; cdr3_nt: TGTGCCAGCAGACTCTTAGCGGGCGGGCAAGAGACCCAGTACTTC
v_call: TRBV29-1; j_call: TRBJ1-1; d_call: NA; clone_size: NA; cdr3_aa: CSGRQANTEAFF; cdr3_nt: TGCAGCGGGAGGCAGGCCAACACTGAAGCTTTCTTT
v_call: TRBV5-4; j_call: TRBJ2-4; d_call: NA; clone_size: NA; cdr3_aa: CASSDPGIKKNIQYF; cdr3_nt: TGTGCCAGCAGCGATCCGGGAATAAAGAAAAACATTCAGTACTTC
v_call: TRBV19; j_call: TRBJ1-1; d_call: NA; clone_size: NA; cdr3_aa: CASSSGPEAFF; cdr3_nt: TGTGCCAGTAGCTCCGGTCCTGAAGCTTTCTTT
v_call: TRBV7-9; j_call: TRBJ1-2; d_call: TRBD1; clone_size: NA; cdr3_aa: CASSSGQGRNYGYTF; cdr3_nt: TGTGCCAGCAGCTCAGGACAGGGGCGTAACTATGGCTACACCTTC
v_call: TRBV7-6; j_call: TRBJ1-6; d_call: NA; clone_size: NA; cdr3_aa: CASSLNLQGGSPLHF; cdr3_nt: TGTGCCAGCAGCTTAAATCTACAGGGCGGTTCACCCCTCCACTTT
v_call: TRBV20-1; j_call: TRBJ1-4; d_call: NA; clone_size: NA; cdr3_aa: CSASTVRGNEKLFF; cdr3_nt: TGCAGTGCTAGTACGGTGCGAGGGAATGAAAAACTGTTTTTT
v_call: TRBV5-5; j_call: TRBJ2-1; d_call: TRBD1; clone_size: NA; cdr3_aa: CASSAGTGSYNEQFF; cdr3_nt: TGTGCCAGCAGCGCCGGGACAGGGTCCTACAATGAGCAGTTCTTC
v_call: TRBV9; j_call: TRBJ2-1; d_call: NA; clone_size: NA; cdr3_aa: CASSVDISYNEQFF; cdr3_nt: TGTGCCAGCAGCGTCGACATCTCCTACAATGAGCAGTTCTTC
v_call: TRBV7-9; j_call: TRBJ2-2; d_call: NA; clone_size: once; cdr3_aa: CASSLGATRLGELFF; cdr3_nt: TGTGCCAGCAGCTTAGGGGCAACCCGGCTTGGGGAGCTGTTTTTT
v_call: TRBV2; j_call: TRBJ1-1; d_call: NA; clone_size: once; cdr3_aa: CASREPGQGAEAFF; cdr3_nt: TGTGCCAGCAGGGAACCGGGACAAGGCGCTGAAGCTTTCTTT
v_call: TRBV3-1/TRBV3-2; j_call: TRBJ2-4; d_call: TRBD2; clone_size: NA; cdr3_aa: CASSLLAGGVYF; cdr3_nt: TGTGCCAGCAGCCTTCTCGCGGGGGGAGTGTACTTC
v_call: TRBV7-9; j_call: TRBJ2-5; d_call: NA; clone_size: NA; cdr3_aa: CASSRTRVLLETQYF; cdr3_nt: TGTGCCAGCAGCCGGACGAGGGTGTTGTTGGAGACCCAGTACTTC
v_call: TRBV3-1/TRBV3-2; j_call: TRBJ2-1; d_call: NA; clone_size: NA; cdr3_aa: CASSQDRGHNNEQFF; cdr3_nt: TGTGCCAGCAGCCAAGATAGGGGACATAACAATGAGCAGTTCTTC
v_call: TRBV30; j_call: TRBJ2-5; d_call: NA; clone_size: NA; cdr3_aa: CAWRDQETQYF; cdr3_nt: TGTGCCTGGCGGGACCAAGAGACCCAGTACTTC